This T cell receptor (beta chain) was recorded in a study of T-cell memory formation after mild COVID-19. Study-level information: Most TCR clusters belonged to a single donor. Findings and caveats of the study: The study found balanced CD4/CD8 in clones contracting day 15 to 85 and a CD4+ lean in later expanders.

V gave up 0 bases and J gave up 3 bases; unmatched junction bases: 1. Germline V lookup: CDR1 SGHVS, CDR2 FNYEAQ. This CDR3 is built from 15 residues. TCRdb independently ran MiXCR on the 5' RACE reads; one entry per CDR3 protein. The sample holds some 210,000 distinct CDR3 sequences, around 19% seen once. Regarding this clonotype: Its cognate antigen is unknown.

V and J are TRBV7-6 and TRBJ2-7; 11 nucleotides agree with TRBD2. The receptor's source is an adult woman who had mild COVID-19 (a few samples of this study predate the infection). Cell type and time point are not known. Sequenced: PBMCs or a T cell subset sorted from them (not recorded which). CDR3 coding DNA: TGTGCCAGCAGCTTAGCTAGCGGGGGGGTCTACGAGCAGTACTTC. Its translation: CASSLASGGVYEQYF.